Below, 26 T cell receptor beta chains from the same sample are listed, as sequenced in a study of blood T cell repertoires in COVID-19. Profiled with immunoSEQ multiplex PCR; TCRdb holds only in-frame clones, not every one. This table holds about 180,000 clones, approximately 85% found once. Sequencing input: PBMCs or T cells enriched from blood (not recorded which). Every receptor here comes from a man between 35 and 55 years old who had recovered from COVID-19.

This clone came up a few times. CDR3 sequence reads: CASGNRGANTEAFF. CDR3 in DNA: TGTGCCAGTGGAAACAGGGGGGCGAACACTGAAGCTTTCTTT. The chain uses TRBV19 and TRBJ1-1, with TRBD1 identical over 8 bases. The V segment lost 8 bases and the J segment 1 base; nucleotides outside the gene matches: 6. The CDR3 totals 14 residues. Germline values: CDR1 LNHDA, CDR2 SQIVND (reference sequence).

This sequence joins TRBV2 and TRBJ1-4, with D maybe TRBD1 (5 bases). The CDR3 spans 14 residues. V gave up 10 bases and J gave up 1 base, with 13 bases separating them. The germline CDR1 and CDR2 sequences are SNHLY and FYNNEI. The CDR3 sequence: CATSNRGTNEKLFF. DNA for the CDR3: TGTGCCACCTCTAATAGGGGAACTAATGAAAAACTGTTTTTT.

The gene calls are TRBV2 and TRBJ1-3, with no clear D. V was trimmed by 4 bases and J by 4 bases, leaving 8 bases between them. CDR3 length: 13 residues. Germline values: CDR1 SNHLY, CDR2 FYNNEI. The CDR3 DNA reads TGTGCCAGCAGTGGTGGAGTCGGAAACACCATATATTTT. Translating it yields CASSGGVGNTIYF.

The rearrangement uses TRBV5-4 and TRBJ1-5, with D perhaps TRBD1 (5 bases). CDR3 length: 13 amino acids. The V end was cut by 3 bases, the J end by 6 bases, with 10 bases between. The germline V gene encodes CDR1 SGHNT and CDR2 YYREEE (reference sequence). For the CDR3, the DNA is TGTGCCAGCAGCTCAGGGTCGACTCAGCCCCAGCATTTT. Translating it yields CASSSGSTQPQHF. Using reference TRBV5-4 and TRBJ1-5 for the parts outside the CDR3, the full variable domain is ETGVTQSPTHLIKTRGQQVTLRCSSQSGHNTVSWYQQALGQGPQFIFQYYREEENGRGNFPPRFSGLQFPNYSSELNVNALELDDSALYLCASSSGSTQPQHFGDGTRLSIL.

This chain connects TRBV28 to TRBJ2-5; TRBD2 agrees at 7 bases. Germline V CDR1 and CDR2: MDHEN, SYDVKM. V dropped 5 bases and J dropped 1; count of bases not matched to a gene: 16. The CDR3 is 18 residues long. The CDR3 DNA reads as TGTGCCAGCAGTCCTTTAATTGCCAGGGAGGGAGGCCAAGAGACCCAGTACTTC. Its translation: CASSPLIAREGGQETQYF.

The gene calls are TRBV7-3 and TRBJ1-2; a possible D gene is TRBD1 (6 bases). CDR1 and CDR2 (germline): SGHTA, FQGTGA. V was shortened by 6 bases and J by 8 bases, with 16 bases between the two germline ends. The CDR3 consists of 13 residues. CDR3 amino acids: CASSSDSLLGYTF. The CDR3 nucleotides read TGTGCCAGCAGTTCGGACAGCCTACTGGGCTACACCTTC.

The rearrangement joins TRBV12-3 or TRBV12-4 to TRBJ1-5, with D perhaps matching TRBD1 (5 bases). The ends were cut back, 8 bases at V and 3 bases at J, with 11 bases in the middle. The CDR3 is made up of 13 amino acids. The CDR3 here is CASQTTANQPQHF. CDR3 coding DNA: TGTGCCAGCCAAACGACAGCCAATCAGCCCCAGCATTTT.

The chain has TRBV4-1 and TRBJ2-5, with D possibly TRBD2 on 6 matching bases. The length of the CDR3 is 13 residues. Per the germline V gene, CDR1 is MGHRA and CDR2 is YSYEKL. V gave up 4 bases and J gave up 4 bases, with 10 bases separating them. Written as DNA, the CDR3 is TGCGCCAGCAGCCGACTAGTATTAGAGACCCAGTACTTC. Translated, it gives CASSRLVLETQYF.

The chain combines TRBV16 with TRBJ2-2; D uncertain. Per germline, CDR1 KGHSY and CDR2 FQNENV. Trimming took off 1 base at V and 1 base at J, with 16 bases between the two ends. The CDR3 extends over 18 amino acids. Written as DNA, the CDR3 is TGTGCCAGCAGCCAATTAATATCACCCGAGTTGAACACCGGGGAGCTGTTTTTT. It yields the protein CASSQLISPELNTGELFF.

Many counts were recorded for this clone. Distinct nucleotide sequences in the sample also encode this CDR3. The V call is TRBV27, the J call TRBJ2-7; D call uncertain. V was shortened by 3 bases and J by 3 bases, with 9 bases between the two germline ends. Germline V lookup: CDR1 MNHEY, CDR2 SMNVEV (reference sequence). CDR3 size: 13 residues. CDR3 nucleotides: TGTGCCAGCAGTTTCCCTCCCTACTACGAGCAGTACTTC. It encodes CASSFPPYYEQYF.

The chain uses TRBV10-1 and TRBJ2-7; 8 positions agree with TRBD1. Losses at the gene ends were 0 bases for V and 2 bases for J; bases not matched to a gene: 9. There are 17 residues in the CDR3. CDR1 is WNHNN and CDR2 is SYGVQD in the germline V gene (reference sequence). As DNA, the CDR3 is TGCGCCAGCAGTGAGTCGACTTCGTGGGACAGGCCCTACGAGCAGTACTTC. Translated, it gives CASSESTSWDRPYEQYF.

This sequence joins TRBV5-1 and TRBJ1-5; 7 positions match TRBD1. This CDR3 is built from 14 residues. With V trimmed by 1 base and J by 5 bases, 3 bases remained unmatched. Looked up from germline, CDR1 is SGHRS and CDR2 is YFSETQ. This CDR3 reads CASSLSTGDQPQHF. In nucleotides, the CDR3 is TGCGCCAGCAGCTTGTCTACAGGGGATCAGCCCCAGCATTTT. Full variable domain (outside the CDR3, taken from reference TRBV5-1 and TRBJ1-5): KAGVTQTPRYLIKTRGQQVTLSCSPISGHRSVSWYQQTPGQGLQFLFEYFSETQRNKGNFPGRFSGRQFSNSRSEMNVSTLELGDSALYLCASSLSTGDQPQHFGDGTRLSIL.

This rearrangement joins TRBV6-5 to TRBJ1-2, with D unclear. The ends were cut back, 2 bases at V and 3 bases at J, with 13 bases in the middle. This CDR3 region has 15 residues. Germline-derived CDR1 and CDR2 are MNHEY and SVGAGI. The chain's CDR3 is CASSYQSPQDYGYTF. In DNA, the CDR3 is TGTGCCAGCAGTTACCAGTCCCCTCAGGACTATGGCTACACCTTC.

The CDR3 DNA reads as TGTGCCAGCAGTTCGACAGGGGAGGGGTATGGCTACACCTTC. Its protein product is CASSSTGEGYGYTF. The rearrangement uses TRBV28 and TRBJ1-2; 8 nucleotides align to TRBD1. The CDR3 sequence is 14 residues long. The junction had 6 bases not matched to a gene; V was cut back by 4 bases and J by 5 bases. From germline, CDR1 is MDHEN and CDR2 SYDVKM.

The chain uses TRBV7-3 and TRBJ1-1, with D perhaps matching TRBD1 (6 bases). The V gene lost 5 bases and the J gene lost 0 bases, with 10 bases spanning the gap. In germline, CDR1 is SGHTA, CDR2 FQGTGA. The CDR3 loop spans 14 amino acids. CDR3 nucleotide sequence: TGTGCCAGCAGCCTGGACAGAATGAACACTGAAGCTTTCTTT. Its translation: CASSLDRMNTEAFF.

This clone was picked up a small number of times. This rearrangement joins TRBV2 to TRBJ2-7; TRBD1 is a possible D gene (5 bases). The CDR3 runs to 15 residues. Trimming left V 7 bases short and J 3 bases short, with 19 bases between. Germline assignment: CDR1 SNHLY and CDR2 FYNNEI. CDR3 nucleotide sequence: TGTGCCAGCAAGTTGGAACAGGACAAGTACTACGAGCAGTACTTC. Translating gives CASKLEQDKYYEQYF.

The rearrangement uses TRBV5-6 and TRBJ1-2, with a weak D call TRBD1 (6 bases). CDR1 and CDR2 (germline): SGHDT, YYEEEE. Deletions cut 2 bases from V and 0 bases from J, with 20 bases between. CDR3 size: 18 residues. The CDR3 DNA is TGTGCCAGCAGCTTCAGCTGGACAGAGGCCCTGACTAACTATGGCTACACCTTC. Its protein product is CASSFSWTEALTNYGYTF. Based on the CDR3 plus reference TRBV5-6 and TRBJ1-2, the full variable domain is DAGVTQSPTHLIKTRGQQVTLRCSPKSGHDTVSWYQQALGQGPQFIFQYYEEEERQRGNFPDRFSGHQFPNYSSELNVNALLLGDSALYLCASSFSWTEALTNYGYTFGSGTRLTVV.

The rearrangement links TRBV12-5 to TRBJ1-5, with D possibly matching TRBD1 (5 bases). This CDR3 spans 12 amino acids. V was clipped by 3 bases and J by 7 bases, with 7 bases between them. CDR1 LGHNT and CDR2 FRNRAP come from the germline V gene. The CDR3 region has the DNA TGTGCTAGTGGTTTTGGGGGGCAGCCCCAGCATTTT. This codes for CASGFGGQPQHF.

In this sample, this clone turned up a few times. The CDR3: CASTLSGWASPLHF. The CDR3, as DNA: TGTGCCAGTACCCTGTCTGGATGGGCTTCACCCCTCCACTTT. The gene calls are TRBV19 and TRBJ1-6, with D uncertain. The germline gives CDR1 LNHDA, CDR2 SQIVND (reference sequence). Trimming removed 7 bases from V and 9 bases from J, with 16 bases in between. The CDR3 loop spans 14 amino acids.

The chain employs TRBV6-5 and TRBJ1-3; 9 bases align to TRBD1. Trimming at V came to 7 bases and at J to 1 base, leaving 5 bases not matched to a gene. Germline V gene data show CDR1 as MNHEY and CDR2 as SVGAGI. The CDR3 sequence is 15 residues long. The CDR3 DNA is TGTGCCAGCACCCCGGACAGGGGATCTGGAAACACCATATATTTT. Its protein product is CASTPDRGSGNTIYF.

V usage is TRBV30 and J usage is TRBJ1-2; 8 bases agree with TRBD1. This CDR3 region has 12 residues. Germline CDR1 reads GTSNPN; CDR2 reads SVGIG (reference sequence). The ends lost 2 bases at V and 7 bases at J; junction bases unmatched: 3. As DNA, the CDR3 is TGTGCCTGGAGTCCGGACAGGGCTGGCTACACCTTC. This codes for CAWSPDRAGYTF.

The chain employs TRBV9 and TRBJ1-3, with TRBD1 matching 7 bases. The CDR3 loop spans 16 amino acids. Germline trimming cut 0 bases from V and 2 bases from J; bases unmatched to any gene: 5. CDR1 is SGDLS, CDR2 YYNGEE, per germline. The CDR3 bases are TGTGCCAGCAGCGTAGGGACAGGAATAACTGGAAACACCATATATTTT. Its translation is CASSVGTGITGNTIYF.

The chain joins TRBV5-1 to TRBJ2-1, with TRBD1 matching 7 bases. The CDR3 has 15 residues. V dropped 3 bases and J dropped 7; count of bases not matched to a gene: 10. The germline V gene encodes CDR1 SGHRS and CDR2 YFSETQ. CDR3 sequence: CASSWKTGVGNEQFF. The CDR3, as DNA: TGCGCCAGCAGCTGGAAAACAGGGGTGGGGAATGAGCAGTTCTTC. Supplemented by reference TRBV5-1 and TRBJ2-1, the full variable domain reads KAGVTQTPRYLIKTRGQQVTLSCSPISGHRSVSWYQQTPGQGLQFLFEYFSETQRNKGNFPGRFSGRQFSNSRSEMNVSTLELGDSALYLCASSWKTGVGNEQFFGPGTRLTVL.

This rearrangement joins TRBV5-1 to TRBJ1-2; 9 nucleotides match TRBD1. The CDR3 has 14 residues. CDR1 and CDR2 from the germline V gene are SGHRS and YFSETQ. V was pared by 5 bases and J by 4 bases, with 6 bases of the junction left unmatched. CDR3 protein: CASSPEQGAYGYTF. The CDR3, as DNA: TGCGCCAGCAGTCCAGAACAGGGGGCCTATGGCTACACCTTC.

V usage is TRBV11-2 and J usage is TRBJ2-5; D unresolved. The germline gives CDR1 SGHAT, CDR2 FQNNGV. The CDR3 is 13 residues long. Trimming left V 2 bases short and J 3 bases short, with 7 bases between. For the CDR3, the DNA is TGTGCCAGCAGCTTAAGTACAGAAGAGACCCAGTACTTC. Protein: CASSLSTEETQYF.

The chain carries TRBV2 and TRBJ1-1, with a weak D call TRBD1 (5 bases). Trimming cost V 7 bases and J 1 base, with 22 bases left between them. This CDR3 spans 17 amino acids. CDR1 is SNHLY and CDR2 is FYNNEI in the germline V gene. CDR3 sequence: CASNLGRQGGRNTEAFF. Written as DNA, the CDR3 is TGTGCCAGCAACCTGGGGCGGCAGGGCGGGAGGAACACTGAAGCTTTCTTT.